This T cell receptor (beta chain) was captured in a study of blood T cells in healthy people across ages. Study conclusions and caveats: Measured against age, TCR beta diversity per million T cells decreased in a roughly linear manner.

The V gene lost 5 bases and the J gene lost 4 bases, with 9 bases spanning the gap. CDR1 SGHVS and CDR2 FNYEAQ come from the germline V gene. The CDR3 loop spans 13 amino acids. This clonotype was recorded at least ten times. The antigen remains undetermined. Combining a sample-barcoded 5' primer with a J-beta primer mix, a second PCR ran for roughly 6 to 12 cycles. Carrying 12 random nucleotides, a template-switch adaptor labeled each individual cDNA molecule. One entry per CDR3 protein, called by TCRdb with MiXCR from the 5' RACE reads. In the table there are some 1.5 million distinct CDR3 sequences, approximately 43% of which are singletons.

This TCR derives from a woman under 30 in good health. Sequencing was carried out using blood. The V and J genes are TRBV7-6 and TRBJ2-1, with D possibly TRBD1 on 6 matching bases. The CDR3 protein is CASSRQEYNEQFF. DNA of the CDR3: TGTGCCAGCAGCAGACAGGAATACAATGAGCAGTTCTTC.